This is a list of T cell receptor beta chains from one sample in a study of memory CD4+ T cells and cytomegalovirus serostatus. Sequencing was performed with immunoSEQ multiplex PCR; in TCRdb, only in-frame clones are kept and a portion is missing. The sample contains about 42,000 clones, around 72% of which appear only once. Sequencing used memory CD4+ T cells from blood. Source of these receptors: an adult in good health and CMV-seronegative. Each CDR3 is given with its conserved first and last residue. The D gene is left open where the match is weak. Clone size is given for some rows only: seen once, a few or many times, or a class if the clone is expanded.

once	TRBD1	TRBV7-2	TRBJ1-5	TGTGCCAGCAGCTTGGGACAGGGAAGGAATCAGCCCCAGCATTTT	CASSLGQGRNQPQHF
-	-	TRBV7-9	TRBJ1-2	TGTGCCAGCAGGGCGTTCGACTGGGACTATGGCTACACCTTC	CASRAFDWDYGYTF
-	-	TRBV5-4	TRBJ2-3	TGTGCCAGCAGCTCCCCTGCGGGTACAGATACGCAGTATTTT	CASSSPAGTDTQYF
-	-	TRBV7-2	TRBJ2-2	TGTGCCAGCAGCTTAGGTGTGGGCACCGGGGAGCTGTTTTTT	CASSLGVGTGELFF
-	-	TRBV18	TRBJ1-5	TGTGCCAGCTCACCACAACGGGGAGACAATCAGCCCCAGCATTTT	CASSPQRGDNQPQHF
-	TRBD2	TRBV10-1	TRBJ2-2	TGCGCCAGCAGTGATCCAGCGGGGGCTTTCAACACCGGGGAGCTGTTTTTT	CASSDPAGAFNTGELFF
-	-	TRBV25-1	TRBJ2-1	TGTGCCAGCAGTGGGATTAGCGGATACAATGAGCAGTTCTTC	CASSGISGYNEQFF
-	TRBD1	TRBV5-1	TRBJ1-2	TGCGCCAGCAGCTTGGCTGGGACAGGGGGCGTTAACTATGGCTACACCTTC	CASSLAGTGGVNYGYTF
-	-	TRBV28	TRBJ1-2	TGTGCCAGCAGTATGGGCAGTTGGGGCTACACCTTC	CASSMGSWGYTF
-	TRBD2	TRBV7-3	TRBJ2-1	TGTGCCAGCAGCTTAGCTAGCGGGGTCTACAATGAGCAGTTCTTC	CASSLASGVYNEQFF
-	TRBD2	TRBV7-3	TRBJ2-1	TGTGCCAGCAGCACGTCGATAGCGGGGGGCTACAATGAGCAGTTCTTC	CASSTSIAGGYNEQFF
-	TRBD1	TRBV30	TRBJ1-5	TGTGCCTGGAGTGCGACAGGGCGCAATCAGCCCCAGCATTTT	CAWSATGRNQPQHF
-	-	TRBV10-3	TRBJ2-2	TGTGCCATCAGTGGGGAAGCCCCGGTCACCGGGGAGCTGTTTTTT	CAISGEAPVTGELFF
once	-	TRBV20-1	TRBJ1-1	TGCAGTGAGACTGGCTCGGCTGAAGCTTTCTTT	CSETGSAEAFF
-	-	TRBV6-5	TRBJ2-5	TGTGCCAGCAGTTACACCAGGGTAGGGGAGACCCAGTACTTC	CASSYTRVGETQYF
-	-	TRBV9	TRBJ2-5	TGTGCCAGCAGCGTGGCAGGGAGGCCAGAGACCCAGTACTTC	CASSVAGRPETQYF
-	TRBD1	TRBV11-2	TRBJ2-7	TGTGCCAGCAGCTTAGGGTTGTCGGGACAGAGCTTC	CASSLGLSGQSF
-	-	TRBV11-2	TRBJ1-2	TGTGCCAGCAGCTTAATCATAGACTCTAACTATGGCTACACCTTC	CASSLIIDSNYGYTF
-	-	TRBV27	TRBJ2-5	TGTGCCAGCAGTTTATCCTATGGGGCAATCGAGACCCAGTACTTC	CASSLSYGAIETQYF
-	-	TRBV7-9	TRBJ2-3	TGTGCCAGCAGCCCGACGGGAAACCTGGTGGATACGCAGTATTTT	CASSPTGNLVDTQYF
-	-	TRBV9	TRBJ1-3	TGTGCCAGCAGCGTAGGAGGTAGCGGGGCGAGTGGAAACACCATATATTTT	CASSVGGSGASGNTIYF
-	-	TRBV9	TRBJ1-1	TGTGCCAGCAGCCGATCAGGGATTGAAGCTTTCTTT	CASSRSGIEAFF
-	-	TRBV28	TRBJ1-2	TGTGCCAGCGTCGCTAACTATGGCTACACCTTC	CASVANYGYTF
-	-	TRBV6-1	TRBJ2-1	TGTGCCAGCAGGGGGGGGGCTGGAAATGAGCAGTTCTTC	CASRGGAGNEQFF
-	-	TRBV29-1	TRBJ1-1	TGCAGCGCGAAGGTATGGCAGGCTTCGAACACTGAAGCTTTCTTT	CSAKVWQASNTEAFF
-	-	TRBV19	TRBJ1-1	TGTGCCAGTAGTACTGGTTTCATGAACACTGAAGCTTTCTTT	CASSTGFMNTEAFF
-	-	TRBV7-6	TRBJ2-3	TGTGCCAGCAGCTTAGCGCCTGGCTTCACAGATACGCAGTATTTT	CASSLAPGFTDTQYF
-	TRBD1	TRBV27	TRBJ2-7	TGTGCCAGCAGCCCACAGGGGGCTAACTACGAGCAGTACTTC	CASSPQGANYEQYF
-	-	TRBV18	TRBJ2-7	TGTGCCAGCTCACCAAAGGGAGGGGGCGAGCAGTACTTC	CASSPKGGGEQYF
few	TRBD1	TRBV29-1	TRBJ1-1	TGCAGCGTCCTCAGGGGGAAGACTGAAGCTTTCTTT	CSVLRGKTEAFF
-	-	TRBV2	TRBJ2-1	TGTGCCAGCAGTGAGTCCCTGGTAGGGGATGAGCAGTTCTTC	CASSESLVGDEQFF
-	-	TRBV5-1	TRBJ2-2	TGCGCCAGCAGCTTGGATGGGGGCATTAGCGGGGAGCTGTTTTTT	CASSLDGGISGELFF
-	-	TRBV2	TRBJ1-1	TGTGCCAGAAGCGGAGAAAGGGTGACGGGGGTGGACACTGAAGCTTTCTTT	CARSGERVTGVDTEAFF
-	-	TRBV5-1	TRBJ1-4	TGCGCCAGCAGCTTCGGGGGTTTGGGTGAAAAACTGTTTTTT	CASSFGGLGEKLFF
-	-	TRBV6-5	TRBJ1-6	TGTGCCAGCAGTTACTACAACAGGGATAATTCACCCCTCCACTTT	CASSYYNRDNSPLHF
-	-	TRBV19	TRBJ2-7	TGTGCCAGTAGTTTTCTGAGCTCCTACGAGCAGTACTTC	CASSFLSSYEQYF
-	-	TRBV13	TRBJ1-2	TGTGCCAGCAGCTTAGGTGGGGGCGCGAGCTACACCTTC	CASSLGGGASYTF
-	-	TRBV29-1	TRBJ2-1	TGCAGCGTTGAGAGAGAGGAGTCCTACAATGAGCAGTTCTTC	CSVEREESYNEQFF
once	TRBD1	TRBV11-2	TRBJ2-2	TGTGCCAGCAGGCGTAGGACAGGGGACACCGGGGAGCTGTTTTTT	CASRRRTGDTGELFF
-	-	TRBV5-6	TRBJ2-7	TGTGCCAGCAGCTTGACGACGGGGAGTACGAGGGTTCGGGGCGAGCAGTACTTC	CASSLTTGSTRVRGEQYF
-	-	TRBV19	TRBJ2-2	TGTGCCAGTAGTATCCCCGCCGGGGCAGGAGCTGGGGAGCTGTTTTTT	CASSIPAGAGAGELFF
-	TRBD2	TRBV7-6	TRBJ2-5	TGTGCCAGCAGCTTAGGGGCGGGGGGGAAAGAGACCCAGTACTTC	CASSLGAGGKETQYF
-	-	TRBV30	TRBJ1-2	TGTGCCTGGGGGGGACTGCCTGGCTACACCTTC	CAWGGLPGYTF
-	-	TRBV7-8	TRBJ2-7	TGTGCCAGCAGCTTAGCACAGGGTCCGGCCTACGAGCAGTACTTC	CASSLAQGPAYEQYF
-	TRBD1	TRBV7-6	TRBJ2-2	TGTGCCAGCAGCTTTCCGAGGGACAGGGGGCGAGTCACGAACACCGGGGAGCTGTTTTTT	CASSFPRDRGRVTNTGELFF
-	-	TRBV2	TRBJ1-1	TGTGCCAGCACCCGAACGCCCGTAGCTTTCTTT	CASTRTPVAFF